This is a list of T cell receptor beta chains from one sample in a study of lymphopenia after photon versus proton radiotherapy. The assay was immunoSEQ multiplex PCR, and TCRdb's table has in-frame clones only and misses some. The table includes 8,000 or so clones, about 80% detected once. Here the sequenced sample was peripheral blood, taken from a patient treated with photon-based radiotherapy. The source is a man aged 25 to 40 with gastric cancer. Each CDR3 is given with its conserved first and last residue. A D gene is named only where the DNA matches it firmly. Expanded clones are given a class, and other clones once, few, many or no size at all.

TRBJ1-4	TRBD1	NA	TRBV19	CASTRQGNEKLFF	TGTGCCAGTACCCGACAGGGTAATGAAAAACTGTTTTTT
TRBJ2-1	TRBD2	NA	TRBV19	CASSNSRLAGGRAYNEQFF	TGTGCCAGTAGTAATTCAAGACTAGCGGGGGGGCGAGCCTACAATGAGCAGTTCTTC
TRBJ1-6	NA	NA	TRBV13	CASSDSLNSDLHF	TGTGCCAGCAGCGACAGCCTAAATTCGGACCTCCACTTT
TRBJ2-7	NA	NA	TRBV13	CASTRARDEQYF	TGTGCCAGCACTAGGGCCAGGGACGAGCAGTACTTC
TRBJ1-4	NA	NA	TRBV5-1	CASSWGLTETNEKLFF	TGCGCCAGCAGCTGGGGCCTGACTGAAACTAATGAAAAACTGTTTTTT
TRBJ2-1	TRBD1	NA	TRBV11-3	CASSTRTGGYNEQFF	TGTGCCAGCAGCACTCGGACAGGGGGCTACAATGAGCAGTTCTTC
TRBJ2-1	NA	NA	TRBV4-3	CASSQEMEGGYNEQFF	TGCGCCAGCAGCCAAGAGATGGAAGGGGGCTACAATGAGCAGTTCTTC
TRBJ1-1	NA	NA	TRBV21-1	CASSKYKGPFTEAFF	TGTGCCAGCAGCAAATACAAGGGGCCGTTCACTGAAGCTTTCTTT
TRBJ1-3	NA	NA	TRBV25-1	CASSDSAGSTAGNTIYF	TGTGCCAGCAGTGATTCGGCCGGGTCGACCGCTGGAAACACCATATATTTT
TRBJ1-5	TRBD1	NA	TRBV6-5	CASETGGNQPQHF	TGTGCCAGCGAGACAGGGGGGAATCAGCCCCAGCATTTT
TRBJ1-2	NA	NA	TRBV4-1	CASSQARLFGYTF	TGCGCCAGCAGCCAAGCTCGCTTGTTTGGCTACACCTTC
TRBJ2-2	TRBD1	NA	TRBV10-1	CASSESEGQGANTGELFF	TGCGCCAGCAGTGAGTCCGAGGGACAGGGGGCTAACACCGGGGAGCTGTTTTTT
TRBJ1-5	TRBD1	NA	TRBV23-1	CASSQATGDSVNQPQHF	TGCGCCAGCAGTCAGGCGACAGGGGACAGTGTCAATCAGCCCCAGCATTTT
TRBJ2-5	NA	once	TRBV5-6	CASSFQETQYF	TGTGCCAGCAGCTTCCAAGAGACCCAGTACTTC
TRBJ2-7	NA	NA	TRBV2	CASSEYGGLRRTKEDEQYF	TGTGCCAGCAGTGAATACGGGGGGCTGCGACGGACGAAGGAGGACGAGCAGTACTTC
TRBJ2-4	NA	NA	TRBV2	CASSYRIPGQSTKNIQYF	TGTGCCAGCAGTTACCGCATACCGGGACAATCAACCAAAAACATTCAGTACTTC
TRBJ1-2	TRBD1	NA	TRBV9	CASSPNEGAQNGYTF	TGTGCCAGCAGCCCTAACGAGGGGGCGCAGAATGGCTACACCTTC
TRBJ2-2	TRBD2	NA	TRBV4-2	CASSPSRTSGSGTGELFF	TGTGCCAGCAGCCCATCTCGGACTAGCGGGAGTGGGACCGGGGAGCTGTTTTTT
TRBJ2-1	TRBD2	NA	TRBV6-4	CASSVLAADNEQFF	TGTGCCAGCAGTGTTCTAGCGGCCGACAATGAGCAGTTCTTC
TRBJ2-1	TRBD2	NA	TRBV29-1	CSVELAGGYSSYNEQFF	TGCAGCGTTGAACTAGCGGGAGGTTACAGCTCCTACAATGAGCAGTTCTTC
TRBJ2-3	NA	NA	TRBV6-1	CASSVLVRADTQYF	TGTGCCAGCAGTGTGTTGGTCCGCGCAGATACGCAGTATTTT
TRBJ2-2	NA	NA	TRBV7-2	CASSQRDAGELFF	TGTGCCAGCAGTCAAAGGGACGCCGGGGAGCTGTTTTTT
TRBJ2-5	TRBD1	NA	TRBV5-1	CASSPGQAQETQYF	TGCGCCAGCAGCCCAGGACAGGCCCAAGAGACCCAGTACTTC
TRBJ2-7	NA	NA	TRBV7-9	CASSLAGINSYEQYF	TGTGCCAGCAGCTTAGCGGGTATAAACAGCTACGAGCAGTACTTC
TRBJ1-1	NA	NA	TRBV4-2	CASSQVGTEAFF	TGTGCCAGCAGCCAAGTAGGGACTGAAGCTTTCTTT
TRBJ1-1	TRBD1	NA	TRBV7-8	CASSAEAGTGPLEAFF	TGTGCCAGCAGCGCAGAAGCCGGGACAGGACCCTTAGAAGCTTTCTTT
TRBJ2-5	TRBD2	NA	TRBV7-9	CASRALLAGEETQYF	TGTGCCAGCAGGGCCCTTCTAGCGGGAGAAGAGACCCAGTACTTC
TRBJ2-3	NA	NA	TRBV11-3	CASSSYKLASTDTQYF	TGTGCCAGCAGCTCTTATAAACTGGCTAGCACAGATACGCAGTATTTT
TRBJ2-6	NA	large	TRBV9	CASSSPSGKPTGANVLTF	TGTGCCAGCAGCTCTCCATCCGGGAAACCCACTGGGGCCAACGTCCTGACTTTC
TRBJ2-3	NA	NA	TRBV6-1	CASSSSRDSTDTQYF	TGTGCCAGCAGTTCTTCCCGGGACAGCACAGATACGCAGTATTTT
TRBJ1-4	NA	NA	TRBV4-2	CASSQQGRSTNEKLFF	TGTGCCAGCAGCCAGCAAGGGCGTTCAACTAATGAAAAACTGTTTTTT
TRBJ1-1	TRBD1	NA	TRBV5-4	CASSPQGGVGTEAFF	TGTGCCAGCAGCCCACAGGGGGGCGTAGGCACTGAAGCTTTCTTT
TRBJ2-7	TRBD2	NA	TRBV19	CASSITSGRIYEQYF	TGTGCCAGTAGTATAACTAGCGGGAGAATATACGAGCAGTACTTC
TRBJ2-5	NA	NA	TRBV7-2	CASSPEYRQETQYF	TGTGCCAGCAGCCCTGAGTATAGGCAAGAGACCCAGTACTTC
TRBJ2-3	TRBD2	NA	TRBV6-6	CASSQTSGTGDTQYF	TGTGCCAGCAGTCAGACTAGCGGGACAGGAGATACGCAGTATTTT
TRBJ2-5	NA	NA	TRBV7-3	CASSLRDQETQYF	TGTGCCAGCAGCTTAAGGGACCAAGAGACCCAGTACTTC
TRBJ2-7	NA	NA	TRBV11-2	CASSLMSSVGRPEQYF	TGTGCCAGCAGCTTAATGAGTAGCGTGGGGAGACCCGAGCAGTACTTC
TRBJ1-2	NA	once	TRBV4-1	CASSQDTDGPPGYTF	TGCGCCAGCAGCCAAGATACCGACGGACCCCCGGGCTACACCTTC
TRBJ2-1	TRBD2	once	TRBV7-9	CASSSGTSGSRNEQFF	TGTGCCAGCAGCTCGGGGACTAGCGGGAGTAGAAATGAGCAGTTCTTC
TRBJ1-5	NA	few	TRBV2	CASSESDQPQHF	TGTGCCAGCAGTGAATCCGATCAGCCCCAGCATTTT
TRBJ2-2	NA	NA	TRBV7-2	CASSRTTGELFF	TGTGCCAGCAGCCGAACCACCGGGGAGCTGTTTTTT
TRBJ2-7	TRBD2	few	TRBV27	CASSVSTSGGYEQYF	TGTGCCAGCAGTGTCTCAACTAGCGGGGGCTACGAGCAGTACTTC
TRBJ1-1	TRBD1	NA	TRBV28	CASSIGTGTEAFF	TGTGCCAGCAGTATCGGGACAGGCACTGAAGCTTTCTTT
TRBJ2-7	TRBD1	once	TRBV11-3	CASSSPETGGYEQYF	TGTGCCAGCAGCTCCCCCGAGACAGGGGGCTACGAGCAGTACTTC
TRBJ1-5	NA	NA	TRBV4-3	CASSQDGFNQPQHF	TGCGCCAGCAGCCAAGACGGTTTTAATCAGCCCCAACATTTT
TRBJ2-5	NA	NA	TRBV5-1	CASSPGGPETQYF	TGCGCCAGCAGCCCCGGGGGGCCGGAGACCCAGTACTTC
TRBJ1-4	NA	NA	TRBV28	CASTATNEKLFF	TGTGCATCTACCGCAACTAATGAAAAACTGTTTTTT
TRBJ1-5	NA	NA	TRBV27	CASSLGQGGNQPQHF	TGTGCCAGCAGTTTAGGGCAGGGAGGCAATCAGCCCCAGCATTTT
TRBJ2-1	NA	NA	TRBV9	CASSPRTRDSEQFF	TGTGCCAGCAGCCCCCGGACCCGAGATTCTGAGCAGTTCTTC
TRBJ1-1	NA	NA	TRBV29-1	CSVTENTEAFF	TGCAGCGTTACGGAGAACACTGAAGCTTTCTTT
TRBJ2-4	NA	NA	TRBV19	CASSLEGLGKNIQYF	TGTGCCAGTAGCCTAGAGGGCTTGGGCAAAAACATTCAGTACTTC
TRBJ1-2	NA	NA	TRBV6-5	CASSRPGSLYGYTF	TGTGCCAGCAGTAGACCCGGCTCCCTCTATGGCTACACCTTC
TRBJ1-5	TRBD1	once	TRBV27	CASSLSMQGVRFGNQPQHF	TGTGCCAGCAGTTTATCGATGCAGGGGGTGCGTTTTGGCAATCAGCCCCAGCATTTT
TRBJ2-7	NA	NA	TRBV28	CASSPFPNSGYEQYF	TGTGCCAGCAGTCCATTTCCTAATAGCGGATACGAGCAGTACTTC
TRBJ1-5	NA	NA	TRBV7-2	CASSPLIGSGQPQHF	TGTGCCAGCAGCCCCCTAATTGGATCCGGGCAGCCCCAGCATTTT
TRBJ2-2	TRBD2	NA	TRBV5-1	CASRKRGANTGELFF	TGCGCCAGCAGAAAGCGGGGGGCGAACACCGGGGAGCTGTTTTTT
TRBJ1-3	NA	NA	TRBV5-5	CASSFTADGDTIYF	TGTGCCAGCAGCTTTACAGCAGACGGCGACACCATATATTTT
TRBJ1-3	NA	NA	TRBV6-5	CASSYTASGNTIYF	TGTGCCAGCAGTTACACGGCCTCTGGAAACACCATATATTTT
TRBJ2-1	NA	NA	TRBV11-3	CASSFRGTGSHEQFF	TGTGCCAGCAGCTTTAGGGGAACGGGAAGCCATGAGCAGTTCTTC